This T cell receptor beta chain was profiled in a study of cytomegalovirus exposure and HLA in healthy donors. Study-level findings and limits: The authors reported that TCR beta sequences could predict HLA-A and HLA-B alleles. These predictions were accurate for most subjects in the first cohort. The study recorded some 160 TCR beta chains that were cytomegalovirus-associated.

The CDR3 runs to 13 residues. The V gene's germline CDR1 is SGHAT and CDR2 FQNNGV. In the case of this clone: Antigen: not known. Germline is not matched at one junction end, which may reflect a read error.

This PCR relied on a set of 60 Vbeta primers and 13 Jbeta primers. Assay used: immunoSEQ multiplex PCR; TCRdb lists only in-frame clones, some missing. The ten most abundant clones cover 3.6% of a sample with around 60,000 clones. Sequencing was done on a sample of PBMCs. The receptor was derived from a woman in her late teens or twenties in good health and CMV-seronegative. J is TRBJ1-1 and V is TRBV11-2; the match to TRBD1 covers 7 bases. CDR3 bases: TGTGCTGATGCGGGACAGCCGAACACTGAAGATTTCTTT. Protein sequence: CADAGQPNTEDFF.